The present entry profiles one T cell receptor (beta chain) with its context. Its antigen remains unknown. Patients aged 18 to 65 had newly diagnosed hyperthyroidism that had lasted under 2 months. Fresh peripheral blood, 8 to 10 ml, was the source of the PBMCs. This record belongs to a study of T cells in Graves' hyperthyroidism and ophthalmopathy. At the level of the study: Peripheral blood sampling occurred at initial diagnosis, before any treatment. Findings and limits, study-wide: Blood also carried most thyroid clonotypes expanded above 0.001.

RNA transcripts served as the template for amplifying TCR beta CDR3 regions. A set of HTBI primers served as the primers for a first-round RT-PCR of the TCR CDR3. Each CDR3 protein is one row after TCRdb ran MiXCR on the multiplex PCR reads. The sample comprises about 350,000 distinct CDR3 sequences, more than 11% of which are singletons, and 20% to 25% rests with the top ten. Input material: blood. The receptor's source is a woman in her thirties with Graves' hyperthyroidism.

The CDR3 bases are TGTGCCTGGAGTGTACAGGGAATAGCAAATGAGCAGTTCTTC. Encoded protein: CAWSVQGIANEQFF. This rearrangement joins TRBV30 to TRBJ2-1; D is possibly TRBD1 (6 bases). CDR1 and CDR2 from the germline V gene are GTSNPN and SVGIG (reference sequence). The V end lost 0 bases, the J end lost 7 bases, and 13 bases lay between the germline ends. This CDR3 spans 14 amino acids. The full variable domain, rest sourced from reference TRBV30 and TRBJ2-1, is SQTIHQWPATLVQPVGSPLSLECTVEGTSNPNLYWYRQAAGRGLQLLFYSVGIGQISSEVPQNLSASRPQDRQFILSSKKLLLSDSGFYLCAWSVQGIANEQFFGPGTRLTVL.